These 20 T cell receptor beta chains were sequenced from one sample in a study of cytomegalovirus exposure and HLA in healthy donors. PCR involved 60 Vbeta and 13 Jbeta primers. Method: immunoSEQ multiplex PCR; TCRdb's copy keeps in-frame clones and lacks some. The data contain some 140,000 clones, around four fifths of them singletons. The specimen was PBMCs. Receptor source: a male donor in good health and CMV-seropositive.

As for this clone: Different DNA sequences within this sample yield the same CDR3. CDR3 sequence: CASSLGTSGTGELFF. For the CDR3, the DNA is TGTGCCAGCAGCCTCGGGACTAGCGGCACCGGGGAGCTGTTTTTT. V is TRBV5-4 and J is TRBJ2-2, with TRBD2 matching 11 bases. V gave up 4 bases and J gave up 4 bases; unmatched junction bases: 3. The CDR3 is 15 amino acids. Germline assignment: CDR1 SGHNT and CDR2 YYREEE (reference sequence).

J is TRBJ2-7 and V is TRBV18; TRBD2 matches at 7 bases. This CDR3 is built from 15 residues. The germline gives CDR1 KGHSH, CDR2 LQKENI. With 5 bases clipped from V and 4 bases from J, the junction kept 11 bases outside the gene matches. The CDR3 spells CASSSVTPGLYEQYF. The DNA for the CDR3 is TGTGCCAGCTCATCCGTAACCCCGGGACTATACGAGCAGTACTTC.

The J gene is TRBJ1-1, the V gene TRBV15; 7 bases line up with TRBD1. The J segment lost 2 bases and the V segment lost 8 bases, leaving 5 bases of the junction unmatched. Germline CDR1 is LNHNV and CDR2 is YYDKDF (reference sequence). There are 13 residues in the CDR3. The CDR3 DNA sequence: TGTGCCACCGCAGGGGACAGCAACACTGAAGCTTTCTTT. Translated, it gives CATAGDSNTEAFF.

This clone appeared a single time. The chain links TRBV28 to TRBJ2-1, with D maybe TRBD1 (5 bases). The germline CDR1 and CDR2 sequences are MDHEN and SYDVKM. The V end was cut by 6 bases, the J end by 1 base, with 10 bases between. The CDR3 runs 14 residues. The CDR3 DNA follows: TGTGCCAGCAGAGGGGTTTGGTCCTACAATGAGCAGTTCTTC. Protein: CASRGVWSYNEQFF. The full variable domain, completed using reference TRBV28 and TRBJ2-1, is DVKVTQSSRYLVKRTGEKVFLECVQDMDHENMFWYRQDPGLGLRLIYFSYDVKMKEKGDIPEGYSVSREKKERFSLILESASTNQTSMYLCASRGVWSYNEQFFGPGTRLTVL.

V is TRBV19 and J is TRBJ2-1, with TRBD2 as a possible D gene (7 bases). V dropped 5 bases and J dropped 7 bases, with 21 bases sitting between them. This CDR3 comprises 16 residues. Germline V gene sequence: CDR1 LNHDA, CDR2 SQIVND (reference sequence). In DNA form, the CDR3 reads TGTGCCAGTAGTGGGGGCCCAGCGGGAACCTTGAATGAGCAGTTCTTC. It codes for CASSGGPAGTLNEQFF.

This chain connects TRBV4-1 to TRBJ1-6, with TRBD1 matching 8 bases. CDR1 and CDR2 from the germline V gene are MGHRA and YSYEKL. Trimming removed 4 bases from V and 10 bases from J; junction bases left unmatched: 6. The CDR3 runs to 14 residues. The CDR3 spells CASSLDRGGSPLHF. CDR3 in DNA: TGCGCCAGCAGCCTCGACAGGGGAGGCTCACCCCTCCACTTT.

This clone was seen more than once but under ten times. J is TRBJ2-5 and V is TRBV5-4, with 10 bases fitting TRBD2. CDR3 length: 14 amino acids. Germline CDR1 and CDR2: SGHNT and YYREEE (reference sequence). Trimming took 4 bases from V and 5 from J; bases not matched to a gene: 5. CDR3 nucleotide sequence: TGTGCCAGCAGCCTAGGGACTAGCGCCGAGACCCAGTACTTC. Encoded protein: CASSLGTSAETQYF.

This chain uses TRBV5-1 with TRBJ2-7; 10 bases are shared with TRBD2. Trimming removed 3 bases from V and 0 bases from J; junction bases left unmatched: 0. CDR1 and CDR2 (germline): SGHRS, YFSETQ. The length of the CDR3 is 14 residues. The CDR3 region is CASSSSGSSYEQYF. For the CDR3, the DNA is TGCGCCAGCAGCTCTAGCGGGAGCTCCTACGAGCAGTACTTC.

The rearrangement links TRBV6-1 to TRBJ1-5; 7 bases map to TRBD1. Germline assignment: CDR1 MNHNS and CDR2 SASEGT. The CDR3 is 13 residues long. Trimming at V came to 6 bases and at J to 4 bases, leaving 3 bases not matched to a gene. CDR3 loop: CASSDRENQPQHF. In DNA, the CDR3 is TGTGCCAGCAGCGACAGGGAGAATCAGCCCCAGCATTTT.

Concerning this clone itself: One end of the junction varies from germline; a read error may be responsible. The chain links TRBV7-7 to TRBJ2-5; possibly TRBD2 for D (5 bases). There are 15 residues in the CDR3. Per germline, CDR1 SSHAT and CDR2 FNYEAQ (reference sequence). The CDR3 coding sequence is TGTGCTAGCAGCTTAGTGGGTAGCGCCCAAGAGACCCAGTACTTC. Encoded protein: CASSLVGSAQETQYF.

The chain combines TRBV6-1 with TRBJ2-5, with D tentatively TRBD1 (5 bases). Germline loops: CDR1 MNHNS, CDR2 SASEGT. With 2 bases removed from V and 2 bases from J, the gap between germline ends came to 15 bases. The CDR3 sequence is 16 residues long. The CDR3 DNA reads as TGTGCCAGCAGTGAAAGGGAAGGGGCAAAGCAAGAGACCCAGTACTTC. It translates to CASSEREGAKQETQYF.

V usage is TRBV7-9 and J usage is TRBJ2-1; D is ambiguous. CDR1 and CDR2 (germline): SEHNR, FQNEAQ (reference sequence). V lost 4 bases and J lost 5, with 18 bases in between. CDR3 length: 16 amino acids. The CDR3 nucleotides read TGTGCCAGCAGCTCATACACAAACAGACCAAACAATGAGCAGTTCTTC. It codes for CASSSYTNRPNNEQFF.

This chain uses TRBV4-3 with TRBJ2-1; 9 bases match TRBD2. After removal of 1 base from V and 8 bases from J, the junction contained 6 bases not matched to a gene. Germline CDR1 LGHNA, CDR2 YSLEER. The length of the CDR3 is 15 residues. CDR3 in DNA: TGCGCCAGCAGCCAAGCGGCGGGAGGGCCTCATGAGCAGTTCTTC. As protein: CASSQAAGGPHEQFF.

In its sample, this clone was seen a few times. CDR3 nucleotides: TGTGCCATCAGTGGGGGACAGGGGGCGCGTGGGGCCAACGTCCTGACTTTC. The encoded protein is CAISGGQGARGANVLTF. The V and J genes are TRBV10-3 and TRBJ2-6; 12 nucleotides line up with TRBD1. The CDR3 length is 17 residues. With V trimmed by 4 bases and J by 3 bases, 4 bases remained unmatched. CDR1 ENHRY and CDR2 SYGVKD come from the germline V gene.

The chain has TRBV19 and TRBJ2-1, with a weak D call TRBD2 (6 bases). CDR3 length equals 15 residues. In germline, CDR1 is LNHDA, CDR2 SQIVND (reference sequence). Between the trimmed V and J ends, which lost 5 bases and 3 bases, there was a span of 14 bases. The CDR3 nucleotides are TGTGCCAGTAGTGCTACGGACTATCGCTACAATGAGCAGTTCTTC. Amino acid sequence: CASSATDYRYNEQFF.

This clone was seen a few times. The chain is built from TRBV2 and TRBJ2-7, with TRBD1 as a possible D gene (8 bases). V was shortened by 10 bases and J by 0 bases, with 22 bases between the two germline ends. The CDR3 spans 16 residues. CDR1 SNHLY and CDR2 FYNNEI come from the germline V gene. CDR3 sequence reads: CATEGGTGKSSYEQYF. The CDR3 DNA follows: TGTGCCACCGAGGGGGGGACAGGAAAAAGCTCCTACGAGCAGTACTTC.

As DNA, the CDR3 is TGTGCCAGCAGCGAGGGAATTACCTACGAGCAGTACTTC. Translated: CASSEGITYEQYF. The V and J genes are TRBV7-6 and TRBJ2-7; D is possibly TRBD2 (5 bases). The CDR3 consists of 13 residues. V lost 5 bases, J lost 2 bases, and 10 bases lay in between. CDR1 is SGHVS, CDR2 FNYEAQ, per germline.

In this sample, this clone turned up once. This chain connects TRBV7-6 to TRBJ2-3, with unresolved D. This CDR3 is built from 13 residues. Germline CDR1 reads SGHVS; CDR2 reads FNYEAQ. V gave up 4 bases and J gave up 5 bases, with 10 bases separating them. CDR3 DNA: TGTGCCAGCAGCTCCGGGTATGGAGATACGCAGTATTTT. Translating gives CASSSGYGDTQYF.

The rearrangement links TRBV28 to TRBJ2-3; no reliable D call. V was cut by 1 base and J by 2 bases, with 10 bases left in between. Germline assignment: CDR1 MDHEN and CDR2 SYDVKM. This CDR3 spans 15 amino acids. CDR3 protein: CASSLFTTFTDTQYF. DNA for the CDR3: TGTGCCAGCAGTTTATTTACGACATTCACAGATACGCAGTATTTT.

The J gene is TRBJ1-4, the V gene TRBV5-1; D is perhaps TRBD1 (5 bases). The V gene's germline CDR1 is SGHRS and CDR2 YFSETQ. The CDR3 spans 15 residues. The V end was cut by 2 bases, the J end by 0 bases, with 8 bases between. CDR3 sequence reads: CASSLGAPTNEKLFF. In nucleotides, the CDR3 is TGCGCCAGCAGCTTAGGGGCCCCAACTAATGAAAAACTGTTTTTT.